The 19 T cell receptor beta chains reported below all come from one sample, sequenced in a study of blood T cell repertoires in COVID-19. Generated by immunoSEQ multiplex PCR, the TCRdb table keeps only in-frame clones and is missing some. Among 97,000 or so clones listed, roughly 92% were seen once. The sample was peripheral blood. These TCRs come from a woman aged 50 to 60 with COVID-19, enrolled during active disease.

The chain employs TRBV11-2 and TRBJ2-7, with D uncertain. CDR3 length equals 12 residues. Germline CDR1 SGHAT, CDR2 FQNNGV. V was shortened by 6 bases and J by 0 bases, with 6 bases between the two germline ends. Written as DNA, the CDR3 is TGTGCCAGCAGTTCCAGCTCCTACGAGCAGTACTTC. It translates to CASSSSSYEQYF.

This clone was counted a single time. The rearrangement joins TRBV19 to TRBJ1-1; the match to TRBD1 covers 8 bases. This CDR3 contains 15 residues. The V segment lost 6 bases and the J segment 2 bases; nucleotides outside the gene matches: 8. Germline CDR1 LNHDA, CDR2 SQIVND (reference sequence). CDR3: CASSDPGQGNTEAFF. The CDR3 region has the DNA TGTGCCAGTAGCGATCCTGGACAGGGTAACACTGAAGCTTTCTTT. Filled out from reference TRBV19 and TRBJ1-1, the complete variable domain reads DGGITQSPKYLFRKEGQNVTLSCEQNLNHDAMYWYRQDPGQGLRLIYYSQIVNDFQKGDIAEGYSVSREKKESFPLTVTSAQKNPTAFYLCASSDPGQGNTEAFFGQGTRLTVV.

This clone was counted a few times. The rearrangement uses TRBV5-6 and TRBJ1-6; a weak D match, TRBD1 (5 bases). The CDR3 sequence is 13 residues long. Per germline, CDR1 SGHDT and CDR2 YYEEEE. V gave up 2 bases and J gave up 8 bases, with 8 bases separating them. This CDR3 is CASSLGHYSPLHF. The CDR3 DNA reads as TGTGCCAGCAGCTTAGGACACTATTCACCCCTCCACTTT.

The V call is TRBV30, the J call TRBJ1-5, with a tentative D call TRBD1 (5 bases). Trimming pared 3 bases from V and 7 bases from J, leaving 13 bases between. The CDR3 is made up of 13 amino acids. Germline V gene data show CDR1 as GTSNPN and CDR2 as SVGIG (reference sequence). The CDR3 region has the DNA TGTGCCTGGAGCCCGGGGGGAGGGCAGCCCCAGCATTTT. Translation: CAWSPGGGQPQHF.

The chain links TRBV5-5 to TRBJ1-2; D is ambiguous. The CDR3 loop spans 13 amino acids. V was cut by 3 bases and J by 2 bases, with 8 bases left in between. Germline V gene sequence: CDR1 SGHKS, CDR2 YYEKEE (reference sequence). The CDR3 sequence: CASSSTVNYGYTF. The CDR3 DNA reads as TGTGCCAGCAGCTCTACGGTCAACTATGGCTACACCTTC.

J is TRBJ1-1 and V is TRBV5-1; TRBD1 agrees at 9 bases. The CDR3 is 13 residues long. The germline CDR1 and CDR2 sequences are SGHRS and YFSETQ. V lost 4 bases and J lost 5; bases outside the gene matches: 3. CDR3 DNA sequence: TGCGCCAGCAGCGGACAGGGGATTACTGAAGCTTTCTTT. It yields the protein CASSGQGITEAFF.

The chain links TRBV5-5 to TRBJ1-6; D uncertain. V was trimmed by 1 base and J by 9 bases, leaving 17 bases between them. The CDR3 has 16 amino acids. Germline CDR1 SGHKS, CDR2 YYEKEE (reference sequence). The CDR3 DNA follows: TGTGCCAGCAGCTTGTATGACACGATTGGAGGTTCACCCCTCCACTTT. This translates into CASSLYDTIGGSPLHF. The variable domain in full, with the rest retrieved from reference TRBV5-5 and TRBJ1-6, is DAGVTQSPTHLIKTRGQQVTLRCSPISGHKSVSWYQQVLGQGPQFIFQYYEKEERGRGNFPDRFSARQFPNYSSELNVNALLLGDSALYLCASSLYDTIGGSPLHFGNGTRLTVT.

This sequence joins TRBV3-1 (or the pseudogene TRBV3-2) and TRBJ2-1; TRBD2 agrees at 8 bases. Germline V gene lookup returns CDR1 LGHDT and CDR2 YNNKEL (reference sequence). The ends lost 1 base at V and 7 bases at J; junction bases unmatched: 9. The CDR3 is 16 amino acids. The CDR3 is CASSQGASGRVNEQFF. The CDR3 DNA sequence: TGTGCCAGCAGCCAAGGGGCTAGCGGGCGGGTTAATGAGCAGTTCTTC.

CDR3 residues: CASSWGGTQPQHF. The DNA for the CDR3 is TGTGCCAGCAGCTGGGGGGGTACTCAGCCCCAGCATTTT. This chain uses TRBV5-6 with TRBJ1-5; D possibly corresponds to TRBD1 (5 bases). There are 13 residues in the CDR3. The germline V and J ends were trimmed by 3 bases and 6 bases, with 10 bases remaining between them. CDR1 is SGHDT and CDR2 is YYEEEE in the germline V gene.

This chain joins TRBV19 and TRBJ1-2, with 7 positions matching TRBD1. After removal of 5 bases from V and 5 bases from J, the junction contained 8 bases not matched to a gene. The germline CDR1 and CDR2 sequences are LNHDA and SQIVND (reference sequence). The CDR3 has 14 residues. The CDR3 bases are TGTGCCAGTAGTGACAGGGTAAAGGATTATGGCTACACCTTC. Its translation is CASSDRVKDYGYTF.

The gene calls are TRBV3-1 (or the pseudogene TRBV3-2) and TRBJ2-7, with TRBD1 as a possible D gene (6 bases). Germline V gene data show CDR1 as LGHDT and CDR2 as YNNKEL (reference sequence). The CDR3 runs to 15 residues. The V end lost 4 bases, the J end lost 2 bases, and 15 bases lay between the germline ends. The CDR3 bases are TGTGCCAGCAGCCTTCCTGGGGACAAGCCCTACGAGCAGTACTTC. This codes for CASSLPGDKPYEQYF.

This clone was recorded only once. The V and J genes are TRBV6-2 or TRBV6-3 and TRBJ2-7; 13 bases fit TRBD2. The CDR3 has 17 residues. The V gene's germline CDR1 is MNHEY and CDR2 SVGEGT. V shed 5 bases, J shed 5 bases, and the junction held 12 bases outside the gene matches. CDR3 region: CASSPLRTSGGRHEQYF. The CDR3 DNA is TGTGCCAGCAGTCCGCTGCGGACTAGCGGGGGTCGGCACGAGCAGTACTTC.

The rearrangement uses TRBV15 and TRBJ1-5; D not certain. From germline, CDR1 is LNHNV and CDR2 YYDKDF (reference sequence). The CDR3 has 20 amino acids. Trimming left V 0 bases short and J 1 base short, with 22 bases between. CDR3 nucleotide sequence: TGTGCCACCAGCAGAGATCGTGGCTTTATAGAGGCTTGGAGCAATCAGCCCCAGCATTTT. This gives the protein CATSRDRGFIEAWSNQPQHF. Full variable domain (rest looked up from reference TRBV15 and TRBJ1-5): DAMVIQNPRYQVTQFGKPVTLSCSQTLNHNVMYWYQQKSSQAPKLLFHYYDKDFNNEADTPDNFQSRRPNTSFCFLDIRSPGLGDTAMYLCATSRDRGFIEAWSNQPQHFGDGTRLSIL.

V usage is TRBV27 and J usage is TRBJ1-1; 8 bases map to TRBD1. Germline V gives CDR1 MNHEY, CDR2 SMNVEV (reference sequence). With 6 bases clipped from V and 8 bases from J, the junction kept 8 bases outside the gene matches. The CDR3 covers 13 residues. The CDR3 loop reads CASRGQVSREAFF. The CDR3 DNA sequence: TGTGCCAGCAGGGGACAGGTCTCTCGAGAAGCTTTCTTT.

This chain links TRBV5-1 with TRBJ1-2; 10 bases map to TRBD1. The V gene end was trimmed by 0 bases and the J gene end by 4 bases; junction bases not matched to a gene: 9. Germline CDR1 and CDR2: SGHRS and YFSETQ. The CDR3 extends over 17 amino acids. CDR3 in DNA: TGCGCCAGCAGCTTGGAGGGACAGGGGATTGTAGGCTATGGCTACACCTTC. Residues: CASSLEGQGIVGYGYTF.

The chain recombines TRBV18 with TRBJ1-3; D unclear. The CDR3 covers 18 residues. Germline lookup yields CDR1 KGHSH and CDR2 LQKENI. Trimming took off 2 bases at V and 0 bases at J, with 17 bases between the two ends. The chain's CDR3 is CASSPDNPVGFSGNTIYF. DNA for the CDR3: TGTGCCAGCTCACCAGACAACCCAGTCGGATTCTCTGGAAACACCATATATTTT.

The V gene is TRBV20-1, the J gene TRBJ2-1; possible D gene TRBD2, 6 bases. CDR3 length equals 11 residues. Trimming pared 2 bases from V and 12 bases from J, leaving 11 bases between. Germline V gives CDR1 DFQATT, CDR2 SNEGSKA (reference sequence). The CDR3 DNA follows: TGCAGTGCTAGATCTGGGGGGAGGCAGTTCTTC. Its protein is CSARSGGRQFF.

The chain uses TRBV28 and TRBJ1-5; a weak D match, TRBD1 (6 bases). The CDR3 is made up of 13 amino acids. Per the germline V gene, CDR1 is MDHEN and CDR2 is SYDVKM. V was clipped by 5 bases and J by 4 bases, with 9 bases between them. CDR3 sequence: CASSDRRNQPQHF. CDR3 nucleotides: TGTGCCAGCAGTGACAGGAGAAATCAGCCCCAGCATTTT.

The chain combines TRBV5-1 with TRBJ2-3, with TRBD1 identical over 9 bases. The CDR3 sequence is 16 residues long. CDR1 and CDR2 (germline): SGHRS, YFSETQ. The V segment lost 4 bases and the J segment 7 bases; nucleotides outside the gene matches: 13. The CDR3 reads CASSHGTGRYLNTQYF. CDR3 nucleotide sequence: TGCGCCAGCAGCCACGGGACAGGGCGCTACCTAAATACGCAGTATTTT.